This T cell receptor (beta chain) was retrieved from a study of post-analysis software for immune sequencing data. Study findings and constraints: Patients showed TRBV5-6, TRBV5-1 and TRBV20-1 among 4 or 5 TRBV segments more frequent than in controls. Under the F measure, samples that were prepared in one batch clustered strongly together.

Notes on this clonotype: The target antigen is unknown.

Germline V gene data show CDR1 as DFQATT and CDR2 as SNEGSKA (reference sequence). The V gene end was trimmed by 3 bases and the J gene end by 7 bases; junction bases not matched to a gene: 13. The CDR3 is 15 residues long. Included in the TCR beta cDNA libraries were unique molecular identifiers. TCRdb called the PCR reads again in MiXCR, with one record for every CDR3 protein. The top ten clones hold roughly 13% of a sample with 380,000 or so distinct CDR3 sequences, less than 40% of them seen once. The specimen was blood. The rearrangement uses TRBV20-1 and TRBJ2-7; 9 bases line up with TRBD2. This TCR was recovered from a girl aged 10 to 17 with multiple sclerosis. The CDR3 nucleotides are TGCAGTGCTAGCCCCGCAGGGAGCGGGGGGTCGGAGCAGTACTTC. Translated: CSASPAGSGGSEQYF.